The present TCR beta chain was sequenced within a study of cytomegalovirus exposure and HLA in healthy donors. Primers: 60 Vbeta forward and 13 Jbeta reverse. This table comes from immunoSEQ multiplex PCR, and its TCRdb copy is limited to in-frame clones, with some not included. The table lists 100,000 to 150,000 clones, roughly 74% of them singletons. Comments on this clone: What it binds is unknown. Different DNA sequences within this sample yield the same CDR3.

The CDR3 length is 15 residues. J lost 2 bases, V lost 6 bases, and 6 bases had no gene match. The V gene's germline CDR1 is SEHNR and CDR2 FQNEAQ (reference sequence). Broader study findings: Under in vitro conditions, a few CMV-associated chains were confirmed as specific for CMV antigens. Sequencing likely generated an artifact that appeared as a cluster of highly shared sequence variants. 87-base-pair reads could not separate some V segments, including TRBV6-2 and TRBV6-3. Despite most TCR sequences being rare, some public TCRs occurred in many donors.

The sequenced material came from PBMCs. The rearrangement links TRBV7-9 to TRBJ2-7; 11 bases agree with TRBD2. The TCR originated in a man between 40 and 49 years old in good health and CMV-seropositive. CDR3 bases: TGTGCCAGCAGTATTGGACTAGCGGGCCCCTACGAGCAGTACTTC. This sequence encodes CASSIGLAGPYEQYF.